This TCR beta chain was found in a study of cytomegalovirus exposure and HLA in healthy donors. The overall study: Out of roughly 170 million T cells, an earlier analysis found fewer than 140 million unique TCR beta sequences in total. Drawn from HLA-typed donors, about 82 million unique TCRs were held in an early data release.

Per germline, CDR1 SGHVS and CDR2 FQNEAQ. There are 14 residues in the CDR3. Trimming at V came to 5 bases and at J to 5 bases, leaving 7 bases not matched to a gene. Comments on this clone: Its antigen remains unidentified.

Study observations and caveats: Cytomegalovirus-associated TCR beta chains were listed, numbering under 200.

PCR used 60 Vbeta primers and 13 Jbeta primers. Here immunoSEQ multiplex PCR was the method, and the copy in TCRdb shows in-frame clones only, minus some. The table records roughly 150,000 clones, 65% to 70% of them present only once. Sequenced sample: PBMCs. The TCR was taken from a man younger than 40 in good health and CMV-seropositive. V gene TRBV7-8 combines with J gene TRBJ2-7; 9 bases agree with TRBD1. CDR3 nucleotide sequence: TGTGCCAGCAGCCCTGGACAGGGGTCTAACGAGCAGTACTTC. Protein product: CASSPGQGSNEQYF.